This T cell receptor beta chain came from a study of CD8 T cells in ankylosing spondylitis. This clonotype was observed many times. MiXCR, applied by TCRdb to the 5' RACE reads, yields one record per CDR3 protein. The sample lists about 240,000 distinct CDR3 sequences, 8.6% occurring once. V trimming: 4 bases; J trimming: 0 bases; junction bases outside the gene matches: 14. The CDR3 contains 17 residues. Per germline, CDR1 DFQATT and CDR2 SNEGSKA (reference sequence). The chain couples TRBV20-1 to TRBJ1-1; 7 bases are a match to TRBD1. The receptor was derived from a male donor with ankylosing spondylitis or in good health (not recorded which). The sample consisted of blood, either unsorted or a sorted T cell fraction (not recorded which). CDR3 bases: TGCAGTGCTACCCTTCAAGATGACAGGGTCATGAACACTGAAGCTTTCTTT. Protein sequence: CSATLQDDRVMNTEAFF.